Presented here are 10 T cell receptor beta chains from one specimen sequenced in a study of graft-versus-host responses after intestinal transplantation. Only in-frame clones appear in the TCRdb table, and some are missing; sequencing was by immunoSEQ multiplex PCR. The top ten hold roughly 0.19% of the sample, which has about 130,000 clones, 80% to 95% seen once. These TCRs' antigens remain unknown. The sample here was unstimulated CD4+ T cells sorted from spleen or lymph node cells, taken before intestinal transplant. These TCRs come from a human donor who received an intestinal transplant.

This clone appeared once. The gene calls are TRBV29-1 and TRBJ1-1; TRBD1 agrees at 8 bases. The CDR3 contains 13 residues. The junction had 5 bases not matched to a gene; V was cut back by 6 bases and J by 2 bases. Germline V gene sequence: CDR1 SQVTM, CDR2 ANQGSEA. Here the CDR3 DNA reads TGCAGCGTGGCAGGGGGCCGAAACACTGAAGCTTTCTTT. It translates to CSVAGGRNTEAFF.

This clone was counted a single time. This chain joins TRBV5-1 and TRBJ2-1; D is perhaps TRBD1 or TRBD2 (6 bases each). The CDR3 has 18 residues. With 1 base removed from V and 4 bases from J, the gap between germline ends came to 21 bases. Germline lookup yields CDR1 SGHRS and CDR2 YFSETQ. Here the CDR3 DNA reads TGCGCCAGCAGCTTGCGTAATAATGCCGGGGGCCAATACAATGAGCAGTTCTTC. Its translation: CASSLRNNAGGQYNEQFF.

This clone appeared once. CDR3 in amino acids: CASSHSDRGDAFF. Written as DNA, the CDR3 is TGTGCCAGCAGCCACTCGGACAGGGGAGATGCTTTCTTT. The chain is built from TRBV11-3 and TRBJ1-1; 9 bases match TRBD1. Germline V lookup: CDR1 SGHNT, CDR2 YENEEA. This CDR3 is 13 amino acids long. V lost 5 bases to trimming and J lost 11 bases; unmatched junction nucleotides: 9.

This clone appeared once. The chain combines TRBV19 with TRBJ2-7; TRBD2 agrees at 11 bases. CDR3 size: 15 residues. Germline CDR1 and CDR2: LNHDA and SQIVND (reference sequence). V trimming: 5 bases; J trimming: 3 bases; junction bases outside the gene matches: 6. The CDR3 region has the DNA TGTGCCAGTAGTGGCGGGACTAGCGGAGTCTACGAGCAGTACTTC. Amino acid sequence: CASSGGTSGVYEQYF. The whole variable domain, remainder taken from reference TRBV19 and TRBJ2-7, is DGGITQSPKYLFRKEGQNVTLSCEQNLNHDAMYWYRQDPGQGLRLIYYSQIVNDFQKGDIAEGYSVSREKKESFPLTVTSAQKNPTAFYLCASSGGTSGVYEQYFGPGTRLTVT.

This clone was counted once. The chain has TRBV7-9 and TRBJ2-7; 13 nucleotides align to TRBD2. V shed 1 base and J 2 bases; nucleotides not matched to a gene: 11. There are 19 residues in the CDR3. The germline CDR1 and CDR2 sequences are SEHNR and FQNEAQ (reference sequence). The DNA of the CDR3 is TGTGCCAGCAGCTTAGGATATCCCCCTACTAGCGGGGGGGCCTACGAGCAGTACTTC. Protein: CASSLGYPPTSGGAYEQYF.

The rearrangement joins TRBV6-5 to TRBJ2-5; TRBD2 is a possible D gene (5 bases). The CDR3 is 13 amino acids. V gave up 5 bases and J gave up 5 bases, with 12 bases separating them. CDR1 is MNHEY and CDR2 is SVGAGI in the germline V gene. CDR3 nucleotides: TGTGCCAGCAGTATGGACTCGTGGGAGACCCAGTACTTC. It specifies CASSMDSWETQYF.

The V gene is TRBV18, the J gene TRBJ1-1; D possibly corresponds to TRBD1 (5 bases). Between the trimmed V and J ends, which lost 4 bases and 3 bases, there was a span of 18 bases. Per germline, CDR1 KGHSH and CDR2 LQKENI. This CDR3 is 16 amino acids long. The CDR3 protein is CASSQTGAWGDTEAFF. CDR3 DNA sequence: TGTGCCAGCTCACAAACCGGAGCTTGGGGGGACACTGAAGCTTTCTTT.

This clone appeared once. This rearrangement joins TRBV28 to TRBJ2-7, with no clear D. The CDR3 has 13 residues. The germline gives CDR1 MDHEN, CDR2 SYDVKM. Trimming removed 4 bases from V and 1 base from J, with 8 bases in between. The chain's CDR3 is CASSSLISYEQYF. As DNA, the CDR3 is TGTGCCAGCAGTTCCTTAATATCCTACGAGCAGTACTTC.

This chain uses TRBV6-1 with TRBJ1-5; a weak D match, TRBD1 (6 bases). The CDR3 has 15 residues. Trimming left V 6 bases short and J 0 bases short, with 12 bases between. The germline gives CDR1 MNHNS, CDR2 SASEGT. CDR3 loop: CASRVTGNSNQPQHF. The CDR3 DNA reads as TGTGCCAGCAGAGTGACAGGAAATAGCAATCAGCCCCAGCATTTT.

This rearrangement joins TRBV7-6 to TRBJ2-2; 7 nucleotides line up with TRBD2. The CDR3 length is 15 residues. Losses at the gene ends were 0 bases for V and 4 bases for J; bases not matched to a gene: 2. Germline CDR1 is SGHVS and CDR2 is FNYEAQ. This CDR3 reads CASSLAGEGTGELFF. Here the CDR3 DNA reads TGTGCCAGCAGCTTAGCGGGGGAGGGCACCGGGGAGCTGTTTTTT.